This is a list of T cell receptor beta chains from one sample in a study of cytomegalovirus exposure and HLA in healthy donors. This table comes from immunoSEQ multiplex PCR, and its TCRdb copy is limited to in-frame clones, with some not included. This table holds around 160,000 clones, 70% to 90% found once. Sample: PBMCs. The source is a man younger than 35 in good health and CMV-seronegative. Each CDR3 is given with its conserved first and last residue. D genes are given only for firm matches. Clone size appears in some rows only: once, few, many, or a class for an expanded clone.

J: TRBJ1-2; D: TRBD1; V: TRBV5-1; size: .; CDR3: CASSYVGQGDYGYTF; DNA: TGCGCCAGCAGCTATGTGGGACAGGGAGATTATGGCTACACCTTC
J: TRBJ2-5; D: .; V: TRBV10-1; size: once; CDR3: CASSFQGNQETQYF; DNA: TGCGCCAGCAGTTTTCAGGGAAACCAAGAGACCCAGTACTTC
J: TRBJ2-2; D: TRBD2; V: TRBV6-4; size: medium-sized; CDR3: CASSDSSGSTGELFF; DNA: TGTGCCAGCAGTGACTCTAGCGGGAGCACCGGGGAGCTGTTTTTT
J: TRBJ2-1; D: .; V: TRBV4-1; size: .; CDR3: CASSLITGIRSYNEQFF; DNA: TGCGCCAGCAGCCTTATTACCGGGATCCGCTCCTACAATGAGCAGTTCTTC
J: TRBJ1-5; D: .; V: TRBV10-2; size: .; CDR3: CASSSGTAFHQPQHF; DNA: TGCGCCAGCAGTAGCGGCACAGCCTTCCATCAGCCCCAGCATTTT
J: TRBJ2-3; D: .; V: TRBV7-2; size: .; CDR3: CASSLGPAGTQYF; DNA: TGTGCCAGCAGCTTAGGGCCCGCAGGAACGCAGTATTTT
J: TRBJ2-3; D: .; V: TRBV19; size: .; CDR3: CASRGPSTDTQYF; DNA: TGTGCCAGTAGGGGGCCCAGCACAGATACGCAGTATTTT
J: TRBJ1-5; D: .; V: TRBV27; size: .; CDR3: CASSQGTYQPQHF; DNA: TGTGCCAGCAGTCAGGGAACTTATCAGCCCCAGCATTTT
J: TRBJ2-7; D: .; V: TRBV6-5; size: .; CDR3: CASTSDSSYEQYF; DNA: TGTGCCAGCACCTCGGACAGTTCCTACGAGCAGTACTTC
J: TRBJ2-5; D: TRBD2; V: TRBV5-8; size: .; CDR3: CASRPGTRGPETQYF; DNA: TGTGCCAGCAGACCCGGGACTAGAGGGCCAGAGACCCAGTACTTC
J: TRBJ1-3; D: .; V: TRBV7-9; size: .; CDR3: CASSLGGTISGNTIYF; DNA: TGTGCCAGCAGCTTAGGAGGCACTATCTCTGGAAACACCATATATTTT
J: TRBJ2-1; D: .; V: TRBV30; size: .; CDR3: CASQIGGLGYEQFF; DNA: TGTGCCTCTCAAATCGGGGGGCTCGGTTATGAGCAGTTCTTC
J: TRBJ1-2; D: .; V: TRBV5-4; size: .; CDR3: CASSWGSDSNYGYTF; DNA: TGTGCCAGCAGCTGGGGATCCGACAGCAACTATGGCTACACCTTC
J: TRBJ2-7; D: .; V: TRBV6-1; size: once; CDR3: CASSDQGISYEQYF; DNA: TGTGCCAGCAGTGACCAGGGGATCTCCTACGAGCAGTACTTC
J: TRBJ2-7; D: .; V: TRBV7-6; size: .; CDR3: CASSLVKAGSSYEQYF; DNA: TGTGCCAGCAGCTTAGTTAAGGCGGGATCGTCCTACGAGCAGTACTTC
J: TRBJ2-3; D: TRBD2; V: TRBV2; size: .; CDR3: CASSVTASGGTDTQYF; DNA: TGTGCCAGCAGTGTGACGGCTAGCGGGGGGACAGATACGCAGTATTTT
J: TRBJ1-4; D: TRBD1; V: TRBV11-2; size: .; CDR3: CASSSQGISEKLFF; DNA: TGTGCCAGCAGCTCACAGGGGATCAGTGAAAAACTGTTTTTT
J: TRBJ1-1; D: TRBD1; V: TRBV29-1; size: .; CDR3: CSLQGVGTEAFF; DNA: TGCAGCCTACAGGGGGTTGGCACTGAAGCTTTCTTT
J: TRBJ1-5; D: TRBD1; V: TRBV6-5; size: .; CDR3: CASSPGTGDQPQHF; DNA: TGTGCCAGCAGCCCAGGGACAGGGGATCAGCCCCAGCATTTT
J: TRBJ2-5; D: .; V: TRBV30; size: .; CDR3: CAWSVASGETQYF; DNA: TGTGCCTGGAGTGTTGCCAGTGGAGAGACCCAGTACTTC
J: TRBJ1-3; D: .; V: TRBV5-1; size: once; CDR3: CASSSGGGSGNTIYF; DNA: TGCGCCAGCAGCTCGGGGGGTGGATCTGGAAACACCATATATTTT
J: TRBJ2-7; D: TRBD2; V: TRBV4-1; size: .; CDR3: CTSSQGPEAGAYEQYF; DNA: TGCACCAGCAGCCAAGGCCCTGAGGCGGGGGCCTACGAGCAGTACTTC
J: TRBJ2-1; D: .; V: TRBV18; size: .; CDR3: CASSGENEQFF; DNA: TGTGCCAGCTCAGGGGAGAATGAGCAGTTCTTC
J: TRBJ1-1; D: .; V: TRBV2; size: .; CDR3: CASSEPGNTEAFF; DNA: TGTGCCAGCAGTGAGCCGGGGAACACTGAAGCTTTCTTT